The TCR beta chain under discussion was sequenced for a study of control samples from healthy donors and cancer patients. Profiling relied on immunoSEQ multiplex PCR, and the TCRdb table lists in-frame clones only, not all of them. This repertoire shows 84,000 or so clones, about nine tenths found once; its top ten account for 15% to 18%. The ends were cut back, 4 bases at V and 4 bases at J, with 7 bases in the middle. Germline V gives CDR1 LGHDT, CDR2 YNNKEL (reference sequence). The length of the CDR3 is 12 residues. Sequencing was performed on blood. This clonotype originated in a young man in good health. This chain connects TRBV3-1 (or the pseudogene TRBV3-2) to TRBJ1-2; perhaps TRBD1 as D (5 bases). CDR3 in DNA: TGTGCCAGCAGCCCCGACAGCTATGGCTACACCTTC. Translated: CASSPDSYGYTF.